Reported below is one T cell receptor beta chain. What it recognizes is unknown. The CDR3 spans 15 residues. Germline CDR1 reads SGHTA; CDR2 reads FQGNSA. V gave up 5 bases and J gave up 5 bases, with 18 bases separating them. This sample stems from a study of shared clonotypes between healthy human individuals. On the study more broadly: CD8 memory received one plate per donor, CD8 naive two, CD4 memory three and CD4 naive three.

Authors' methods: From ImmunoSEQ came sequences covering only the junction and carrying no quality scores, so filtering differed. Produced via immunoSEQ multiplex PCR; TCRdb's table is partial and in-frame only. V and J calls and clone size come straight from that table; D and trimming were deduced from the DNA. This sample carries about 2.3 million clones, approximately 95% of them seen once, and the ten largest clones take about 0.39%. Overall study results and limits: Sampling used blood alone; tissue repertoires probably differ. Large sequencing depth failed to make sorted-subset sequencing complete, rarefaction showed.

Sequenced sample: naive CD4+ T cells from PBMCs. As to subset: CD45RA+ positively selected. This TCR was sampled from a young man in good health. Some clones in this sample may be carry-over from other donors' samples. The chain couples TRBV7-2 to TRBJ2-5; D may correspond to TRBD1 or TRBD2 (5 bases each). In nucleotides, the CDR3 is TGTGCCAGCAGCACCGACGGACGGTGGGGGGAGACCCAGTACTTC. The encoded protein is CASSTDGRWGETQYF.